This TCR beta chain originates from a study of blood T cells in healthy people across ages. Whole-study results and caveats: Unknown CMV status may confound age-related changes in expanded clones.

Together with a sample-barcoded 5' primer, a J-beta primer mix was included in a second PCR lasting roughly 7 to 11 cycles. MiXCR, applied by TCRdb to the 5' RACE reads, yields one record per CDR3 protein. In the table there are about 930,000 distinct CDR3 sequences, roughly 28% of which are singletons. Note on this clonotype: Its antigen remains unknown.

With V trimmed by 4 bases and J by 7 bases, 9 bases remained unmatched. Germline V gives CDR1 GTSNPN, CDR2 SVGIG (reference sequence). CDR3 length: 13 residues. The same sample was also used in a study of T cells of mothers and their children.

The clonotype was recovered from a woman aged 40 to 50 in good health. Sequences were obtained from blood. The chain has TRBV30 and TRBJ1-2; 7 positions agree with TRBD1. The CDR3 coding sequence is TGTGCCTGGAAAGGGACAGCAGATAGTGGCTACACCTTC. It codes for CAWKGTADSGYTF.